This T cell receptor beta chain was recorded in a study of T-cell memory formation after mild COVID-19. As to this clonotype: Its antigen is still unknown.

TCRdb re-called the 5' RACE reads with MiXCR, one entry per CDR3 protein. Of 200,000 to 300,000 distinct CDR3 sequences listed, less than 20% are singletons. Study observations and caveats: The second-wave clones peaking on day 37 were not confirmed as SARS-CoV-2-specific.

Trimming shortened V by 6 bases and J by 7 bases, and 10 bases separated the two germline ends. CDR3 size: 12 residues. The TCR originated in an adult woman who had mild COVID-19 (a few samples of this study predate the infection). Cell type and time point are not known. Material: PBMCs or a T cell subset sorted from them (not recorded which). The rearrangement links TRBV12-3 or TRBV12-4 to TRBJ1-5; no clear D gene. CDR3 coding DNA: TGTGCCAGCAGGGGATGGAGGCAGCCCCAGCATTTT. Amino acid sequence: CASRGWRQPQHF.